Below, 19 T cell receptor beta chains from the same sample are listed, as sequenced in a study of Ad26.COV2.S vaccination and SARS-CoV-2 variants (dated by TCRdb to about 2021). Read against the paper, the sample's treatment or condition label means: some 19 received Ad26.COV2.S at low or high dose, single or two shots; roughly 5 received placebo; per-sample allocation not given. Repertoires of vaccine and placebo recipients were sequenced from samples collected on day 63 after the first injection. Library creation used the immunoSEQ multiplex PCR assay. TCRdb took over this immuneACCESS table, retaining in-frame rearrangements with V and J assigned. Such tables are incomplete; in checked studies, under half of the missing clones stem from an unresolved V gene, and the remainder is unexplained. Present in this sample are fewer than 900,000 clones, 70% to 90% of which were seen just once. About 1.5% of the sample is taken by the ten largest.

This sample comprised peripheral blood, obtained in a trial of Ad26.COV2.S vaccine versus placebo. These receptors were collected from a person aged 18-65 years who received the Ad26.COV2.S COVID-19 vaccine or a placebo.

The chain links TRBV4-1 to TRBJ1-6; D is unresolved. From germline, CDR1 is MGHRA and CDR2 YSYEKL. Trimming pared 1 base from V and 0 bases from J, leaving 10 bases between. The CDR3 has 17 residues. Here the CDR3 reads CASSQGALFSYNSPLHF. The CDR3 nucleotides are TGCGCCAGCAGCCAAGGGGCCCTCTTCTCCTATAATTCACCCCTCCACTTT.

In DNA form, the CDR3 reads TGTGCCAGCTCACCGGGGGGTACCCGAAACTCTGGGGCCAACGTCCTGACTTTC. Protein: CASSPGGTRNSGANVLTF. The chain is built from TRBV18 and TRBJ2-6; TRBD2 might be the D (6 bases). V was pared by 3 bases and J by 0 bases, with 15 bases between. Germline-derived CDR1 and CDR2 are KGHSH and LQKENI. The CDR3 consists of 18 residues.

The rearrangement links TRBV10-1 to TRBJ1-1, with 8 bases that match TRBD1. With V trimmed by 5 bases and J by 6 bases, 5 bases remained unmatched. CDR1 is WNHNN and CDR2 is SYGVQD in the germline V gene (reference sequence). The CDR3 consists of 13 residues. CDR3 loop: CASSPGGSPEAFF. In DNA form, the CDR3 reads TGCGCCAGCAGTCCAGGGGGCTCCCCTGAAGCTTTCTTT.

This chain connects TRBV4-3 to TRBJ2-1; no reliable D call. The V end lost 0 bases, the J end lost 0 bases, and 6 bases lay between the germline ends. The CDR3 length is 15 residues. Germline CDR1 and CDR2: LGHNA and YSLEER. The CDR3 DNA follows: TGCGCCAGCAGCCAAGATTCCCTCTCCTACAATGAGCAGTTCTTC. Protein product: CASSQDSLSYNEQFF.

The chain links TRBV30 to TRBJ2-1; D is perhaps TRBD1 or TRBD2 (5 bases each). The CDR3 spans 14 residues. The V end was cut by 4 bases, the J end by 3 bases, with 13 bases between. Germline CDR1 GTSNPN, CDR2 SVGIG (reference sequence). The CDR3: CAWNNRDHYNEQFF. In DNA, the CDR3 is TGTGCCTGGAATAACCGGGACCACTACAATGAGCAGTTCTTC.

The chain has TRBV10-2 and TRBJ2-7; D gene ambiguous. V shed 4 bases and J shed 6 bases, with 4 bases lying between them. CDR3 length: 10 amino acids. Germline loops: CDR1 WSHSY, CDR2 SAAADI. CDR3 bases: TGCGCCAGCAGTGCAGGCGAGCAGTACTTC. Translation: CASSAGEQYF.

The chain uses TRBV19 and TRBJ2-1; D remains ambiguous. The V and J ends lost 1 base and 0 bases respectively, with 7 bases between them. The CDR3 extends over 15 amino acids. Germline loops: CDR1 LNHDA, CDR2 SQIVND (reference sequence). The CDR3 sequence is CASSIAGLSYNEQFF. For the CDR3, the DNA is TGTGCCAGTAGTATAGCGGGTCTCTCCTACAATGAGCAGTTCTTC.

The V and J genes are TRBV2 and TRBJ1-2; D is perhaps TRBD1 (5 bases). CDR3 size: 13 residues. Trimming left V 5 bases short and J 3 bases short, with 10 bases between. The germline V gene encodes CDR1 SNHLY and CDR2 FYNNEI. Here the CDR3 reads CASSYDSDYGYTF. CDR3 nucleotide sequence: TGTGCCAGCAGTTACGACAGTGACTATGGCTACACCTTC.

CDR3 sequence reads: CASSIEAARRNEQFF. The CDR3 DNA is TGTGCCAGTAGTATAGAAGCCGCGAGAAGGAATGAGCAGTTCTTC. The chain couples TRBV19 to TRBJ2-1, with no clear D. From germline, CDR1 is LNHDA and CDR2 SQIVND (reference sequence). The CDR3 runs 15 residues. V was trimmed by 0 bases and J by 7 bases, leaving 13 bases between them.

This chain uses TRBV6-1 with TRBJ1-1; 7 nucleotides align to TRBD1. V dropped 3 bases and J dropped 3; count of bases not matched to a gene: 1. The CDR3 contains 13 residues. Germline V CDR1 and CDR2: MNHNS, SASEGT. As DNA, the CDR3 is TGTGCCAGCAGTGAGCAGGGGGACACTGAAGCTTTCTTT. Protein: CASSEQGDTEAFF.

Remarks on this clone: Additional DNA sequences in this sample encode the identical CDR3. The chain links TRBV7-3 to TRBJ2-7, with D perhaps TRBD2 (6 bases). Trimming stripped 5 bases from V and 0 bases from J, with 11 bases between. The CDR3 runs to 14 residues. CDR1 and CDR2 from the germline V gene are SGHTA and FQGTGA. The CDR3: CASSPGTGSYEQYF. DNA for the CDR3: TGTGCCAGCAGCCCGGGGACTGGCTCCTACGAGCAGTACTTC.

This rearrangement joins TRBV19 to TRBJ2-1, with 8 bases aligning to TRBD2. Germline V CDR1 and CDR2: LNHDA, SQIVND (reference sequence). The length of the CDR3 is 13 residues. J lost 5 bases, V lost 4 bases, and 1 base had no gene match. CDR3 nucleotide sequence: TGTGCCAGTAGTAACGGGGGGGACAATGAGCAGTTCTTC. Amino acids: CASSNGGDNEQFF.

The rearrangement links TRBV27 to TRBJ1-6; the match to TRBD1 covers 8 bases. Germline CDR1 and CDR2: MNHEY and SMNVEV (reference sequence). There are 14 residues in the CDR3. V trimming: 4 bases; J trimming: 5 bases; junction bases outside the gene matches: 1. The CDR3 coding sequence is TGTGCCAGCAGTTACAGGGGGAATAATTCACCCCTCCACTTT. This encodes CASSYRGNNSPLHF.

J is TRBJ2-1 and V is TRBV19, with 10 bases identical to TRBD2. CDR1 is LNHDA, CDR2 SQIVND, per germline (reference sequence). Trimming cost V 6 bases and J 8 bases; bases outside gene matches: 13. CDR3 length: 16 residues. CDR3 coding DNA: TGTGCCAGTAGATCAAGGCCGCTAGCGGGGGCCTATGAGCAGTTCTTC. Translated: CASRSRPLAGAYEQFF. Full variable domain (remainder filled in from reference TRBV19 and TRBJ2-1): DGGITQSPKYLFRKEGQNVTLSCEQNLNHDAMYWYRQDPGQGLRLIYYSQIVNDFQKGDIAEGYSVSREKKESFPLTVTSAQKNPTAFYLCASRSRPLAGAYEQFFGPGTRLTVL.

This clone was observed once. The chain uses TRBV29-1 and TRBJ2-3; no clear D. Germline lookup yields CDR1 SQVTM and CDR2 ANQGSEA. CDR3 length equals 10 residues. V dropped 6 bases and J dropped 9 bases, with 10 bases sitting between them. CDR3 nucleotide sequence: TGCAGCGTCGCCGGTAGAACGCAGTATTTT. Its protein is CSVAGRTQYF.

J is TRBJ2-3 and V is TRBV5-1; D possibly corresponds to TRBD2 (7 bases). Germline V CDR1 and CDR2: SGHRS, YFSETQ. Trimming removed 0 bases at V and 6 bases at J, with 14 bases between. The CDR3 extends over 15 amino acids. CDR3 DNA: TGCGCCAGCAGCTTGGTAGGGGGGGCTGCGGATACGCAGTATTTT. Translated, it gives CASSLVGGAADTQYF.

V gene TRBV6-5 combines with J gene TRBJ2-1; 8 bases are a match to TRBD1. V shed 4 bases and J 4 bases; nucleotides not matched to a gene: 6. CDR3 size: 15 residues. CDR1 MNHEY and CDR2 SVGAGI come from the germline V gene. The CDR3 spells CASSSPGQGYNEQFF. DNA of the CDR3: TGTGCCAGCAGTTCCCCCGGACAGGGATACAATGAGCAGTTCTTC.

The chain couples TRBV19 to TRBJ1-6, with D possibly matching TRBD1 (5 bases). The CDR3 extends over 13 amino acids. Germline loops: CDR1 LNHDA, CDR2 SQIVND (reference sequence). Trimming took off 10 bases at V and 9 bases at J, with 16 bases between the two ends. Here the CDR3 reads CATRLGVSSPLHF. The CDR3 DNA reads as TGTGCCACCCGCCTGGGGGTGAGTTCACCCCTCCACTTT.

This clone has just a few counts. This chain joins TRBV19 and TRBJ1-5; D gene ambiguous. Germline V CDR1 and CDR2: LNHDA, SQIVND (reference sequence). The CDR3 contains 16 residues. V was trimmed by 4 bases and J by 5 bases, leaving 18 bases between them. CDR3 amino acids: CASSTLPQVPDQPQHF. For the CDR3, the DNA is TGTGCCAGTAGTACCCTACCCCAGGTTCCGGATCAGCCCCAGCATTTT.